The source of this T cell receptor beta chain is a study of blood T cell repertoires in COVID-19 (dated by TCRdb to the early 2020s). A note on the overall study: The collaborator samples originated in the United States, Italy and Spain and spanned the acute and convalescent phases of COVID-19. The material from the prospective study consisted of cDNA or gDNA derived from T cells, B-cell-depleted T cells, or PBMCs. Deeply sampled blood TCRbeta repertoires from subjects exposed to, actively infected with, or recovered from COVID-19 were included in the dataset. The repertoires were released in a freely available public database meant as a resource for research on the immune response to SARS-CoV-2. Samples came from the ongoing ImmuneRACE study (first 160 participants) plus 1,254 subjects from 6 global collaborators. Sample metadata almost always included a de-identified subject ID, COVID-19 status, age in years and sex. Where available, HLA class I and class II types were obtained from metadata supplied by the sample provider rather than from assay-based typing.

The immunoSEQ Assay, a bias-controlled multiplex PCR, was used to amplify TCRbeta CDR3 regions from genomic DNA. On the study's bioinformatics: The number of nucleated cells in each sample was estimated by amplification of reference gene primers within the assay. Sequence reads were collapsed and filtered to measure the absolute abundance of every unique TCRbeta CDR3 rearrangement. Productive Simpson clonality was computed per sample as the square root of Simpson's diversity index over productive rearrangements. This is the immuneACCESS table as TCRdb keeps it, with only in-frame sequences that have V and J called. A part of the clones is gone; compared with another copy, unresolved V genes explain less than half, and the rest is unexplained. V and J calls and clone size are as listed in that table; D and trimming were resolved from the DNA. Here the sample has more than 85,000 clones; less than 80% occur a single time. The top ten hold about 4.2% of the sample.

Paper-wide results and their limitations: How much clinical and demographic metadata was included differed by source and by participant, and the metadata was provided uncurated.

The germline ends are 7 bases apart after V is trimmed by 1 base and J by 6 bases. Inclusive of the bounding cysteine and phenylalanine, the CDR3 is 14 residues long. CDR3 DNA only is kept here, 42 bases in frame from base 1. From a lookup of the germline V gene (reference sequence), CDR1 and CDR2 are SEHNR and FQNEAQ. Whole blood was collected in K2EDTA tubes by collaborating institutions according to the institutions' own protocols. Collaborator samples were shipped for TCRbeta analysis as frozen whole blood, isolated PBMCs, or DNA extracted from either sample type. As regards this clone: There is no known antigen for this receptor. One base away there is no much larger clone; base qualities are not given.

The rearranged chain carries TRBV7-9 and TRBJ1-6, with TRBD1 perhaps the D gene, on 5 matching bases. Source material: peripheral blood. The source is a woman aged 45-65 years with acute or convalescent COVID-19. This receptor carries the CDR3 CASSLEGSNSPLHF. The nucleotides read TGTGCCAGCAGCTTAGAGGGGTCTAATTCACCCCTCCACTTT.